These 6 T cell receptor beta chains share one sample of origin, sequenced in a study of graft-versus-host responses after intestinal transplantation. The assay was immunoSEQ multiplex PCR, and TCRdb's table has in-frame clones only and misses some. The sample has roughly 120,000 clones; around 92% are singletons. The antigens for these receptors are not known. The source was unstimulated CD8+ T cells sorted from spleen or lymph node cells, collected before transplant. Receptor source: a human donor who was the organ donor for an intestinal transplant.

This clone was counted between two and nine times. The chain joins TRBV19 to TRBJ2-1; D is perhaps TRBD1 (5 bases). The V gene's germline CDR1 is LNHDA and CDR2 SQIVND (reference sequence). This CDR3 has 14 amino acids. Trimming pared 3 bases from V and 7 bases from J, leaving 13 bases between. The CDR3 region has the DNA TGTGCCAGTAGTATTTTGGGGCTGTGGAATGAGCAGTTCTTC. It encodes CASSILGLWNEQFF.

V usage is TRBV20-1 and J usage is TRBJ2-7; D possibly corresponds to TRBD1 (5 bases). The V gene lost 6 bases and the J gene lost 4 bases, with 10 bases spanning the gap. CDR1 is DFQATT and CDR2 is SNEGSKA in the germline V gene (reference sequence). The CDR3 has 11 residues. CDR3 nucleotides: TGCAGTGCCAGGGTGTCATACGAGCAGTACTTC. Translated: CSARVSYEQYF.

The CDR3 region is CSVEVWSGSAYEQYF. The CDR3 nucleotides read TGCAGCGTTGAAGTTTGGAGCGGGAGTGCCTACGAGCAGTACTTC. This chain joins TRBV29-1 and TRBJ2-7, with 8 bases lining up with TRBD2. CDR1 and CDR2 from the germline V gene are SQVTM and ANQGSEA. The V gene end was trimmed by 1 base and the J gene end by 2 bases; junction bases not matched to a gene: 7. This CDR3 is 15 amino acids long.

The rearrangement uses TRBV30 and TRBJ1-2; tentative D call: TRBD1 (6 bases). CDR1 is GTSNPN, CDR2 SVGIG, per germline (reference sequence). The CDR3 is 11 residues long. Trimming removed 6 bases from V and 8 bases from J, with 13 bases in between. In DNA form, the CDR3 reads TGTGCCTGCTCAGGGGCGGGAGGCTACACCTTC. The encoded protein is CACSGAGGYTF.

J is TRBJ2-3 and V is TRBV11-2; no firm D call. Trimming pared 1 base from V and 7 bases from J, leaving 3 bases between. The CDR3 spans 11 residues. The germline gives CDR1 SGHAT, CDR2 FQNNGV. CDR3 residues: CASSLGNTQYF. In nucleotides, the CDR3 is TGTGCCAGCAGCTTAGGGAATACGCAGTATTTT.

The rearrangement uses TRBV11-2 and TRBJ2-1; 7 nucleotides align to TRBD2. The CDR3 is 15 residues long. The V and J ends lost 3 bases and 8 bases, in that order; junction bases with no gene match: 10. Germline assignment: CDR1 SGHAT and CDR2 FQNNGV. CDR3 in amino acids: CASSFTGGRGYEQFF. DNA for the CDR3: TGTGCCAGCAGCTTCACGGGCGGGAGAGGTTATGAGCAGTTCTTC.